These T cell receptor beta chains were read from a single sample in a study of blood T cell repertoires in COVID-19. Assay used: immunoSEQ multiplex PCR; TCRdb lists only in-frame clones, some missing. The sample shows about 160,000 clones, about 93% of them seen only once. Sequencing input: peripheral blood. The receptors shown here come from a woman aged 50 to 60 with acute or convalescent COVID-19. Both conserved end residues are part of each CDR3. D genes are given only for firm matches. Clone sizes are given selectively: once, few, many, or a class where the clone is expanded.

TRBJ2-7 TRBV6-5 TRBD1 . TGTGCCAGCAGGTACACAGGGGCCGTCGCGGACGAGCAGTACTTC CASRYTGAVADEQYF
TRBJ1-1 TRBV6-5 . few TGTGCCAGCGCTGCCTCTCCAGGGGTAAACACTGAAGCTTTCTTT CASAASPGVNTEAFF
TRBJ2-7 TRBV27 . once TGTGCCACCCAAACCCAGGGACAAGCGCGGTACTTC CATQTQGQARYF
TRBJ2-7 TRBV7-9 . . TGTGCCAGCAGCCGCGACAGGGAGCAGTACTTC CASSRDREQYF
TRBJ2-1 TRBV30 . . TGTGCCTGGAGTGCGTGGCGAACAGGTTTGGTAGGTGAGCAGTTCTTC CAWSAWRTGLVGEQFF
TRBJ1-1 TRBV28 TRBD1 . TGTGCCAGCAGATCCGGACAGGGAGGAGAAGCTTTCTTT CASRSGQGGEAFF
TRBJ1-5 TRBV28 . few TGTGCCAGCAGCTATGGACTCCCAAGGGTATATAGCAATCAGCCCCAGCATTTT CASSYGLPRVYSNQPQHF
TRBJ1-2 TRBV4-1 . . TGCGCCAGCAGCCGCCGACTGGCCGTCGATGGCTACACCTTC CASSRRLAVDGYTF
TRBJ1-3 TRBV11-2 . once TGTGCCAGCAGCTTAGCCCTAAGGACAGACTACACCATATATTTT CASSLALRTDYTIYF
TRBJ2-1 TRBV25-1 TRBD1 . TGTGCCAGCAGTGATTCGAGGACAGGGGCCTCCAATGAGCAGTTCTTC CASSDSRTGASNEQFF